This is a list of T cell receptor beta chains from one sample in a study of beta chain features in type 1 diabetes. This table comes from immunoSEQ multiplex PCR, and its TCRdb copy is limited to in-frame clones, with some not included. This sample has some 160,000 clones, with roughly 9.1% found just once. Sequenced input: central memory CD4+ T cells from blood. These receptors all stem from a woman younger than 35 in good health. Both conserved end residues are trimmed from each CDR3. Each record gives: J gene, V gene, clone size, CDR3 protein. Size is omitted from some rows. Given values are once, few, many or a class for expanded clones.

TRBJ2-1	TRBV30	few	AWSRRVDEQF
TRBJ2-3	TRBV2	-	ASKSGSTDTQY
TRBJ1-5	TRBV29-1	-	SVEAGDNQPQH
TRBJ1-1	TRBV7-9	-	ASSLKGRAF
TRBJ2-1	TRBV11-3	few	ASSLGPGNHEQF
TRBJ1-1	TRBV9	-	ASSVAIGENTEAF
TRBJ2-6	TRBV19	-	ASLFSGANVLT
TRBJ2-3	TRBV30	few	AWSPGSTDTQY
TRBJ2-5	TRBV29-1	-	SVSDRYQETQY
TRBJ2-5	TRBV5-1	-	ASSLRTGGKQETQY
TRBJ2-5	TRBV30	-	AWSITGETQY
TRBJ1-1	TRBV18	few	ASSSGQGNMNTEAF
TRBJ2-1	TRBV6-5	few	ASSYSTSGRNEQF
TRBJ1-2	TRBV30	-	AWTGSSRMGGYT
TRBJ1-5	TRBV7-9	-	ASSLYRGYSNQPQH
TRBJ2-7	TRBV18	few	ASSPPGPHRYEQY
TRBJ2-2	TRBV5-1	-	ASNPSTGSTGELF
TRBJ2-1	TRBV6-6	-	AIGSGGYNEQF
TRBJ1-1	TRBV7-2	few	ASSAMMNTEAF
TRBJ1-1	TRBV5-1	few	ASSRDMNTEAF
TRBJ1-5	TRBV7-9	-	ASSFGSQPQH
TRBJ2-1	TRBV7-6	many	ASSLVQGSTNEQF
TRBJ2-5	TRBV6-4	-	ASSERTSGGEEETQY
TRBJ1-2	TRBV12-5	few	ASGSEGEENYGYT
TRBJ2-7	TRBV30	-	AYEKGAAGTHEQY
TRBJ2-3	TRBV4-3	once	ASSQFNSGSRDGTQY
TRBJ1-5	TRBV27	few	ASRPVGGGNQPQH
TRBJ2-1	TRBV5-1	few	ASSRTGLNEQF
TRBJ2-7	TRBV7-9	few	ASRRGGLAGAEQY
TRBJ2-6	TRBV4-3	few	ASSQVLAGANVLT
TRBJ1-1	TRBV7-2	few	ASSPGWDTEAF
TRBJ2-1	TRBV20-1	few	SARDGREGF
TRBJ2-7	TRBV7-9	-	ASSLDNSLSYEQY